These 19 T cell receptor beta chains came from one sample sequenced in a study of CD4+ T cells in melanoma. The method was immunoSEQ multiplex PCR; TCRdb's version includes in-frame clones alone and lacks a portion of them. The data hold 110,000 to 150,000 clones, with approximately 91% observed a single time. All receptors derive from a human donor with melanoma.

The chain is built from TRBV2 and TRBJ2-5; perhaps D is TRBD1 or TRBD2 (6 bases each). CDR1 is SNHLY, CDR2 FYNNEI, per germline. V dropped 7 bases and J dropped 0 bases, with 15 bases sitting between them. This CDR3 has 15 residues. In nucleotides, the CDR3 is TGTGCCAGCATTCTAGAGGGGGGATACCAAGAGACCCAGTACTTC. This sequence encodes CASILEGGYQETQYF.

The CDR3 DNA reads as TGTGCCAGCGGGACGAACACTGAAGCTTTCTTT. Translating gives CASGTNTEAFF. The chain has TRBV2 and TRBJ1-1; perhaps TRBD1 as D (5 bases). This CDR3 is 11 amino acids long. Trimming cost V 8 bases and J 1 base, with 5 bases left between them. CDR1 SNHLY and CDR2 FYNNEI come from the germline V gene. The full variable domain, in which reference TRBV2 and TRBJ1-1 provide the parts outside the CDR3, is EPEVTQTPSHQVTQMGQEVILRCVPISNHLYFYWYRQILGQKVEFLVSFYNNEISEKSEIFDDQFSVERPDGSNFTLKIRSTKLEDSAMYFCASGTNTEAFFGQGTRLTVV.

This sequence joins TRBV10-1 and TRBJ2-1; D could derive from TRBD1 or TRBD2 (5 bases each). V lost 4 bases and J lost 8, with 12 bases in between. The germline V gene encodes CDR1 WNHNN and CDR2 SYGVQD (reference sequence). The CDR3 is 13 residues long. CDR3 in amino acids: CASSGGGSDEQFF. The CDR3 region has the DNA TGCGCCAGCAGTGGGGGCGGTAGCGATGAGCAGTTCTTC.

The gene calls are TRBV5-1 and TRBJ1-2, with a tentative D call TRBD1 (6 bases). Germline V gives CDR1 SGHRS, CDR2 YFSETQ. Trimming took 0 bases from V and 2 from J, leaving 14 bases between them. The CDR3 consists of 16 residues. This chain's CDR3 is CASSLASLDRNYGYTF. DNA for the CDR3: TGCGCCAGCAGCTTGGCCTCATTGGACAGAAACTATGGCTACACCTTC.

The genes are TRBV7-2 and TRBJ2-7; TRBD2 matches at 10 bases. This CDR3 comprises 15 residues. CDR1 is SGHTA and CDR2 is FQGNSA in the germline V gene. V was clipped by 1 base and J by 2 bases; unmatched bases: 2. CDR3 sequence: CASSLVSGGAYEQYF. As DNA, the CDR3 is TGTGCCAGCAGCTTAGTCAGCGGGGGGGCCTACGAGCAGTACTTC.

This clone appeared once. V is TRBV7-9 and J is TRBJ2-6; D gene ambiguous. The germline V gene encodes CDR1 SEHNR and CDR2 FQNEAQ (reference sequence). The germline V and J ends were trimmed by 2 bases and 4 bases, with 6 bases remaining between them. The CDR3 sequence is 14 residues long. CDR3 in amino acids: CASSLMGGANVLTF. CDR3 sequence (DNA): TGTGCCAGCAGCTTAATGGGAGGGGCCAACGTCCTGACTTTC. The full variable domain, completed using reference TRBV7-9 and TRBJ2-6, is DTGVSQNPRHKITKRGQNVTFRCDPISEHNRLYWYRQTLGQGPEFLTYFQNEAQLEKSRLLSDRFSAERPKGSFSTLEIQRTEQGDSAMYLCASSLMGGANVLTFGAGSRLTVL.

The V call is TRBV5-8, the J call TRBJ1-2, with D possibly TRBD1 on 5 matching bases. Trimming stripped 3 bases from V and 7 bases from J, with 16 bases between. This CDR3 is built from 14 residues. The germline gives CDR1 SGHTS, CDR2 YDEGEE. DNA for the CDR3: TGTGCCAGCAGCTATCGGACAAAGTGGCTTGGCTACACCTTC. It yields the protein CASSYRTKWLGYTF.

The chain uses TRBV18 and TRBJ2-7; tentative D call: TRBD2 (5 bases). V lost 5 bases and J lost 0, with 8 bases in between. CDR3 length: 13 amino acids. CDR1 KGHSH and CDR2 LQKENI come from the germline V gene. The CDR3 reads CASSGLHSYEQYF. The CDR3 nucleotides read TGTGCCAGCTCAGGACTCCACTCCTACGAGCAGTACTTC.

This rearrangement joins TRBV7-6 to TRBJ2-1; no clear D gene. Germline CDR1 reads SGHVS; CDR2 reads FNYEAQ. Trimming shortened V by 4 bases and J by 1 base, and 14 bases separated the two germline ends. The CDR3 covers 16 residues. CDR3 DNA: TGTGCCAGCAGCTCAAATAGGGTGCATTCCTACAATGAGCAGTTCTTC. Its translation: CASSSNRVHSYNEQFF. Using reference TRBV7-6 and TRBJ2-1 for the parts outside the CDR3, the full variable domain is GAGVSQSPRYKVTKRGQDVALRCDPISGHVSLYWYRQALGQGPEFLTYFNYEAQQDKSGLPNDRFSAERPEGSISTLTIQRTEQRDSAMYRCASSSNRVHSYNEQFFGPGTRLTVL.

The chain combines TRBV29-1 with TRBJ2-7; possibly TRBD1 for D (6 bases). CDR1 SQVTM and CDR2 ANQGSEA come from the germline V gene. Trimming stripped 6 bases from V and 3 bases from J, with 12 bases between. The CDR3 contains 12 residues. The CDR3 DNA sequence: TGCAGCGTAAGACAGGACGGCTACGAGCAGTACTTC. This codes for CSVRQDGYEQYF.

The chain recombines TRBV2 with TRBJ1-1; D is uncertain. The V end lost 9 bases, the J end lost 1 base, and 12 bases lay between the germline ends. The CDR3 totals 13 residues. In germline, CDR1 is SNHLY, CDR2 FYNNEI. The CDR3 here is CASRTRENTEAFF. In DNA, the CDR3 is TGTGCCAGTAGGACGAGGGAGAACACTGAAGCTTTCTTT.

The chain is built from TRBV7-2 and TRBJ1-1; perhaps TRBD1 as D (6 bases). The CDR3 consists of 15 residues. Trimming took off 1 base at V and 2 bases at J, with 11 bases between the two ends. CDR1 and CDR2 from the germline V gene are SGHTA and FQGNSA. CDR3 DNA: TGTGCCAGCAGCTTAGTGGGGGGCAGTAACACTGAAGCTTTCTTT. Protein: CASSLVGGSNTEAFF. Full variable domain (rest looked up from reference TRBV7-2 and TRBJ1-1): GAGVSQSPSNKVTEKGKDVELRCDPISGHTALYWYRQSLGQGLEFLIYFQGNSAPDKSGLPSDRFSAERTGGSVSTLTIQRTQQEDSAVYLCASSLVGGSNTEAFFGQGTRLTVV.

Concerning this clone itself: Other DNA sequences in this specimen translate into the identical CDR3. V usage is TRBV19 and J usage is TRBJ2-7; D perhaps matches TRBD2 (6 bases). Deletions cut 5 bases from V and 4 bases from J, with 15 bases between. The CDR3 runs 14 residues. Germline CDR1 is LNHDA and CDR2 is SQIVND (reference sequence). CDR3 nucleotides: TGTGCCAGTAGTTCTCGCGACGGGGGTTACGAGCAGTACTTC. The encoded protein is CASSSRDGGYEQYF.

The CDR3 here is CASSQDSFWNTIYF. The CDR3 DNA reads as TGCGCCAGCAGCCAAGATTCATTTTGGAACACCATATATTTT. The chain joins TRBV4-1 to TRBJ1-3; D remains ambiguous. The CDR3 has 14 residues. In germline, CDR1 is MGHRA, CDR2 YSYEKL. Trimming took 0 bases from V and 7 from J, leaving 10 bases between them.

Note on this clone: Other DNA variants within this sample encode the same CDR3. The genes are TRBV29-1 and TRBJ1-1; D remains ambiguous. Germline values: CDR1 SQVTM, CDR2 ANQGSEA. The CDR3 loop spans 10 amino acids. V gave up 4 bases and J gave up 4 bases, with 4 bases separating them. DNA of the CDR3: TGCAGCGTTGCTGTCACTGAAGCTTTCTTT. It specifies CSVAVTEAFF.

The chain has TRBV2 and TRBJ2-1, with 16 bases aligning to TRBD2. The CDR3 runs 14 residues. V lost 10 bases and J lost 8; bases outside the gene matches: 5. Per germline, CDR1 SNHLY and CDR2 FYNNEI. The CDR3, as DNA: TGTGCCACGGGACTAGCGGGGGGGTGGGATGAGCAGTTCTTC. Translation: CATGLAGGWDEQFF.

The rearrangement uses TRBV9 and TRBJ2-5; 13 bases fit TRBD2. Germline V gene data show CDR1 as SGDLS and CDR2 as YYNGEE. This CDR3 has 14 amino acids. V lost 3 bases, J lost 5 bases, and 1 base stayed unmatched. CDR3 bases: TGTGCCAGCAGCGGGACTAGCGGGGGTGAGACCCAGTACTTC. This gives the protein CASSGTSGGETQYF.

CDR3 nucleotide sequence: TGCGCCAGCACCCGGGTGGCGGGGAGCACAGATACGCAGTATTTT. It is translated as CASTRVAGSTDTQYF. The rearrangement links TRBV5-1 to TRBJ2-3; the D gene is possibly TRBD2 (6 bases). Germline CDR1 SGHRS, CDR2 YFSETQ. The CDR3 is made up of 15 amino acids. The V gene lost 6 bases and the J gene lost 0 bases, with 14 bases spanning the gap.

In DNA form, the CDR3 reads TGCAGTGCTAGAGATCGGGCTGAAGCTTTCTTT. Translation gives CSARDRAEAFF. The chain links TRBV20-1 to TRBJ1-1; D gene unclear. Trimming stripped 0 bases from V and 6 bases from J, with 5 bases between. CDR1 and CDR2 (germline): DFQATT, SNEGSKA (reference sequence). The CDR3 covers 11 residues.